This TCR beta chain was recovered during a study of PD-1 blockade in classical Hodgkin lymphoma. The data were produced by immunoSEQ multiplex PCR, yet TCRdb's version contains in-frame clones alone and is incomplete. The repertoire holds about 93,000 clones, roughly 76% seen once, with roughly 15% in the top ten. Germline V CDR1 and CDR2: KGHSH, LQKENI. There are 16 residues in the CDR3. Trimming took off 2 bases at V and 8 bases at J, with 21 bases between the two ends. Every patient was affected by relapse after autologous stem cell transplantation, while exposure to brentuximab vedotin was not uniform.

This TCR derives from a human donor with classical Hodgkin lymphoma. Specimen: peripheral blood mononuclear cells (PBMCs), collected before the second cycle of nivolumab. This rearrangement joins TRBV18 to TRBJ1-2; D is undetermined. In nucleotides, the CDR3 is TGTGCCAGCTCACCAACGGCAGAATCGGCCCTTTTGGGCTACACCTTC. Protein: CASSPTAESALLGYTF.